One and the same sample provided the 21 T cell receptor beta chains below, sequenced in a study of shared clonotypes between healthy human individuals. The data were produced by immunoSEQ multiplex PCR, yet TCRdb's version contains in-frame clones alone and is incomplete. The sample has fewer than 500,000 clones; about 79% are singletons. Sequenced input: PBMCs. These receptors came from a woman aged 40 to 50 in good health. Some clones in this sample may be carry-over from other donors' samples.

This clone was found once. V gene TRBV7-9 combines with J gene TRBJ2-5; 7 bases match TRBD2. Germline V gives CDR1 SEHNR, CDR2 FQNEAQ (reference sequence). V was clipped by 1 base and J by 3 bases; unmatched bases: 8. The CDR3 is made up of 16 amino acids. The CDR3 DNA sequence: TGTGCCAGCAGCTTAGTTATAGCGGGTACTAAAGAGACCCAGTACTTC. It is translated as CASSLVIAGTKETQYF. The full variable domain, completed using reference TRBV7-9 and TRBJ2-5, is DTGVSQNPRHKITKRGQNVTFRCDPISEHNRLYWYRQTLGQGPEFLTYFQNEAQLEKSRLLSDRFSAERPKGSFSTLEIQRTEQGDSAMYLCASSLVIAGTKETQYFGPGTRLLVL.

The chain joins TRBV2 to TRBJ2-5, with 10 bases that match TRBD1. Germline assignment: CDR1 SNHLY and CDR2 FYNNEI. The junction had 9 bases not matched to a gene; V was cut back by 5 bases and J by 0 bases. The CDR3 length is 17 residues. In nucleotides, the CDR3 is TGTGCCAGCAGTCTCCCCCGGGACAGGGGTCACCAAGAGACCCAGTACTTC. It codes for CASSLPRDRGHQETQYF.

V gene TRBV21-1 combines with J gene TRBJ2-2; the table's D gene call, TRBD2, was not cross checked with the DNA. TRBV21-1 is deemed a pseudogene. The CDR3 loop spans 18 amino acids. CDR3 sequence (DNA): TGTGCCAGCAGCAAAGGTAAGGGAGGGGCCCCGAACACCGGGGAGCTGTTTTTT. It codes for CASSKGKGGAPNTGELFF.

The table lists this clone with a count of one. V gene TRBV5-1 combines with J gene TRBJ2-1, with 8 bases matching TRBD2. The V segment lost 0 bases and the J segment 1 base; nucleotides outside the gene matches: 6. The CDR3 loop spans 17 amino acids. CDR1 is SGHRS, CDR2 YFSETQ, per germline. This CDR3 reads CASSLGGTSPSYNEQFF. The CDR3 region has the DNA TGCGCCAGCAGCTTGGGTGGGACTAGTCCTTCCTACAATGAGCAGTTCTTC. Drawing the rest from reference TRBV5-1 and TRBJ2-1, the complete variable domain is KAGVTQTPRYLIKTRGQQVTLSCSPISGHRSVSWYQQTPGQGLQFLFEYFSETQRNKGNFPGRFSGRQFSNSRSEMNVSTLELGDSALYLCASSLGGTSPSYNEQFFGPGTRLTVL.

The chain uses TRBV7-2 and TRBJ1-1, with D maybe TRBD1 (5 bases). V shed 1 base and J shed 0 bases, with 9 bases lying between them. This CDR3 has 15 residues. Germline CDR1 SGHTA, CDR2 FQGNSA. CDR3 sequence: CASSLGHRMNTEAFF. In DNA form, the CDR3 reads TGTGCCAGCAGCTTAGGTCACAGGATGAACACTGAAGCTTTCTTT.

The chain recombines TRBV19 with TRBJ1-1; D uncertain. Germline loops: CDR1 LNHDA, CDR2 SQIVND (reference sequence). CDR3 size: 13 residues. V lost 5 bases and J 4 bases, leaving 11 bases between the germline ends. CDR3 sequence reads: CASSQRTVTEAFF. For the CDR3, the DNA is TGTGCCAGTAGTCAAAGGACGGTCACTGAAGCTTTCTTT.

This chain connects TRBV7-8 to TRBJ1-1; D uncertain. Trimming took 3 bases from V and 1 from J, leaving 12 bases between them. Germline CDR1 is SGHVS and CDR2 is FQNEAQ. The CDR3 covers 15 residues. The CDR3 region has the DNA TGTGCCAGCAGCTTTCTTGGTTTCGGGAACACTGAAGCTTTCTTT. Translated: CASSFLGFGNTEAFF.

The rearrangement links TRBV9 to TRBJ2-1; 10 nucleotides align to TRBD2. The germline V gene encodes CDR1 SGDLS and CDR2 YYNGEE. V lost 3 bases, J lost 6 bases, and 3 bases stayed unmatched. The CDR3 sequence is 14 residues long. This CDR3 reads CASSASGRANEQFF. DNA of the CDR3: TGTGCCAGCAGCGCTAGCGGGAGAGCCAATGAGCAGTTCTTC.

The chain recombines TRBV28 with TRBJ1-4; weak D call: TRBD1 (5 bases). This CDR3 contains 16 residues. The ends were cut back, 5 bases at V and 0 bases at J, with 13 bases in the middle. From germline, CDR1 is MDHEN and CDR2 SYDVKM. CDR3: CASSIDRAATNEKLFF. CDR3 coding DNA: TGTGCCAGCAGTATTGACAGAGCTGCAACTAATGAAAAACTGTTTTTT.

The rearrangement joins TRBV19 to TRBJ1-2, with D tentatively TRBD1 (5 bases). V gave up 11 bases and J gave up 3 bases, with 22 bases separating them. The CDR3 spans 15 residues. Germline-derived CDR1 and CDR2 are LNHDA and SQIVND (reference sequence). CDR3 nucleotides: TGTGCCGGTAAATTACGGGGGACTGCAGACTATGGCTACACCTTC. Amino acids: CAGKLRGTADYGYTF. Drawing the rest from reference TRBV19 and TRBJ1-2, the complete variable domain is DGGITQSPKYLFRKEGQNVTLSCEQNLNHDAMYWYRQDPGQGLRLIYYSQIVNDFQKGDIAEGYSVSREKKESFPLTVTSAQKNPTAFYLCAGKLRGTADYGYTFGSGTRLTVV.

This clone was seen only a few times. The rearrangement uses TRBV19 and TRBJ1-1; possible D gene TRBD1, 5 bases. Germline CDR1 reads LNHDA; CDR2 reads SQIVND (reference sequence). This CDR3 is 12 amino acids long. V dropped 5 bases and J dropped 4 bases, with 8 bases sitting between them. CDR3 amino acids: CASSPGATEAFF. CDR3 DNA: TGTGCCAGTAGTCCCGGGGCCACTGAAGCTTTCTTT.

J is TRBJ2-7 and V is TRBV5-4; D is perhaps TRBD2 (6 bases). Germline CDR1 is SGHNT and CDR2 is YYREEE (reference sequence). The CDR3 spans 15 residues. V lost 1 base and J 3 bases, leaving 14 bases between the germline ends. The CDR3 nucleotides are TGTGCCAGCAGCTTGCGGCCTAGCGACTTCTACGAGCAGTACTTC. Its protein product is CASSLRPSDFYEQYF.

This clone was counted a single time. The chain is built from TRBV5-1 and TRBJ1-1; no reliable D call. V was clipped by 3 bases and J by 1 base, with 10 bases between them. CDR1 and CDR2 from the germline V gene are SGHRS and YFSETQ. CDR3 length: 14 residues. The CDR3 loop reads CASSWSRSNTEAFF. The CDR3 coding sequence is TGCGCCAGCAGCTGGAGCAGGTCGAACACTGAAGCTTTCTTT.

This clone was recorded only once. The V call is TRBV28, the J call TRBJ2-5, with D unresolved. The germline V and J ends were trimmed by 2 bases and 4 bases, with 11 bases remaining between them. The CDR3 has 14 amino acids. CDR1 and CDR2 from the germline V gene are MDHEN and SYDVKM. The DNA for the CDR3 is TGTGCCAGCAGTTTAAAACCCTCGAGAGAGACCCAGTACTTC. This sequence encodes CASSLKPSRETQYF.

The rearrangement links TRBV5-8 to TRBJ2-1; D may be TRBD1 (7 bases). Trimming left V 0 bases short and J 12 bases short, with 19 bases between. The CDR3 length is 15 residues. Germline V gives CDR1 SGHTS, CDR2 YDEGEE. CDR3 coding DNA: TGTGCCAGCAGCTTGGTCAGGGGGGCGGGATTGAGGCAGTTCTTC. Its translation: CASSLVRGAGLRQFF.

There are a few counts of this clone. The V gene is TRBV7-8, the J gene TRBJ1-2; D uncertain. Between the trimmed V and J ends, which lost 1 base and 4 bases, there was a span of 7 bases. The CDR3 spans 13 residues. Germline V gene sequence: CDR1 SGHVS, CDR2 FQNEAQ. Written as DNA, the CDR3 is TGTGCCAGCAGCTTAGAAACGGGCTATGGCTACACCTTC. Its protein product is CASSLETGYGYTF.

The J gene is TRBJ2-7, the V gene TRBV5-1, with D possibly TRBD2 on 6 matching bases. Per germline, CDR1 SGHRS and CDR2 YFSETQ. There are 15 residues in the CDR3. Trimming took 0 bases from V and 6 from J, leaving 16 bases between them. CDR3 amino acids: CASSLGQGGTSEQYF. CDR3 sequence (DNA): TGCGCCAGCAGCTTGGGGCAGGGAGGTACTTCCGAGCAGTACTTC.

V and J are TRBV30 and TRBJ2-5; tentative D call: TRBD1 (5 bases). With the DNA end fitting TRBJ2-7 better, the J assignment may be wrong. Germline V CDR1 and CDR2: GTSNPN, SVGIG (reference sequence). The CDR3 covers 12 residues. The CDR3 protein is CAWGDRSYEQYF. In DNA, the CDR3 is TGTGCCTGGGGAGACAGATCCTACGAGCAGTACTTC.

CDR3 amino acids: CSAERGELNTGELFF. The DNA for the CDR3 is TGCAGCGCAGAGAGGGGGGAACTGAACACCGGGGAGCTGTTTTTT. The V gene is TRBV29-1, the J gene TRBJ2-2, with D perhaps matching TRBD1 or TRBD2 (6 bases each). Trimming pared 7 bases from V and 1 base from J, leaving 16 bases between. The CDR3 sequence is 15 residues long. The germline V gene has CDR1 SQVTM and CDR2 ANQGSEA.

V is TRBV7-9 and J is TRBJ1-2; D is undetermined. V was trimmed by 1 base and J by 6 bases, leaving 6 bases between them. This CDR3 region has 12 residues. CDR1 is SEHNR, CDR2 FQNEAQ, per germline (reference sequence). CDR3 region: CASSLVWDGYTF. CDR3 bases: TGTGCCAGCAGCTTAGTTTGGGATGGCTACACCTTC.

The chain has TRBV5-8 and TRBJ1-1; D is unresolved. The CDR3 has 15 amino acids. Trimming cost V 4 bases and J 1 base, with 14 bases left between them. From germline, CDR1 is SGHTS and CDR2 YDEGEE. The CDR3 DNA is TGTGCCAGCAGCCCCTCGGGAGGGAGGAACACTGAAGCTTTCTTT. Amino acid sequence: CASSPSGGRNTEAFF. The full variable domain, with the rest looked up from reference TRBV5-8 and TRBJ1-1, is EAGVTQSPTHLIKTRGQQATLRCSPISGHTSVYWYQQALGLGLQFLLWYDEGEERNRGNFPPRFSGRQFPNYSSELNVNALELEDSALYLCASSPSGGRNTEAFFGQGTRLTVV.